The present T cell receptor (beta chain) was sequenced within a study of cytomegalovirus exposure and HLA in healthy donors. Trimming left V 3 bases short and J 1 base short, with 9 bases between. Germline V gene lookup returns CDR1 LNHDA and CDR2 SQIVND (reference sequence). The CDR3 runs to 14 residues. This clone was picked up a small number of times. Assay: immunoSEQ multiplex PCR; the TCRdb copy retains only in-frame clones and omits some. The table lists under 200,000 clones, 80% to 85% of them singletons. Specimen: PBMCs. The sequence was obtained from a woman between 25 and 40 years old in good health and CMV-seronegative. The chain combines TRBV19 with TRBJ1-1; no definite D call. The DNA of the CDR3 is TGTGCCAGTAGTATCTATGGTAGGAACACTGAAGCTTTCTTT. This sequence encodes CASSIYGRNTEAFF.